This T cell receptor beta chain was identified during a study of blood T cell repertoires in COVID-19. Germline trimming cut 5 bases from V and 1 base from J; bases unmatched to any gene: 12. Looked up from germline, CDR1 is MNHEY and CDR2 is SMNVEV (reference sequence). The CDR3 spans 18 residues. TCRdb's table, derived via immunoSEQ multiplex PCR, lists solely in-frame clones and lacks some. The sample carries approximately 300,000 clones, nearly 90% recorded once. This receptor was obtained from a woman in her late teens or twenties with acute COVID-19. This chain joins TRBV27 and TRBJ2-3; 10 bases align to TRBD2. The sequencing sample was made of PBMCs or T cells enriched from blood (not recorded which). CDR3 in DNA: TGTGCCAGCAGTCCACCGAAGGGACTAGCGCGACGCACAGATACGCAGTATTTT. Amino acids: CASSPPKGLARRTDTQYF.